The sample holds many counts of the clone carrying this T cell receptor (beta chain). Its antigen is as yet unknown. One junction end does not reproduce the germline sequence, and a read error may be involved. TCRdb recomputed calls from the 5' RACE reads with MiXCR, one row per CDR3 protein. The sample lists some 840,000 distinct CDR3 sequences, 10% to 15% occurring once. This sample is part of a study of CD8 T cells in ankylosing spondylitis. Notes on the study in general: A motif in TCR beta, a set of seven to nine highly homologous variants, appeared characteristic of ankylosing spondylitis blood.

This CDR3 has 15 amino acids. Germline CDR1 SSHAT, CDR2 FNYEAQ (reference sequence). The material sequenced was blood, either unsorted or a sorted T cell fraction (not recorded which). V usage is TRBV7-7 and J usage is TRBJ1-1; 9 bases line up with TRBD1. This sequence was found in a male donor with ankylosing spondylitis. CDR3 bases: TGTGCTAGCAGCTTAGCAGACAGGGGGGCCACTGAAGCTTTCTTT. Translated, it gives CASSLADRGATEAFF.